The 27 T cell receptor beta chains presented below share a single source sample, sequenced in a study of T cell repertoires in cytomegalovirus infection. TCRdb processed the reads anew with MiXCR; each CDR3 protein has one entry. In the table there are fewer than 550,000 distinct CDR3 sequences, about 11% of which are singletons. The sample taken for sequencing was PBMCs. These receptor sequences come from a human donor in good health (CMV status not recorded). Some clones in this sample may be carry-over from other donors' samples.

There are many counts of this clonotype. CDR3 DNA sequence: TGTGCCAGCAGCTTGGGACAGGGAAGTGAAGCTTTCTTT. This sequence encodes CASSLGQGSEAFF. This chain connects TRBV7-9 to TRBJ1-1; TRBD1 matches at 9 bases. The junction had 3 bases not matched to a gene; V was cut back by 3 bases and J by 7 bases. Germline V gene lookup returns CDR1 SEHNR and CDR2 FQNEAQ (reference sequence). This CDR3 contains 13 residues.

As regards this clonotype: This may arise from a read error, as a much more abundant clone is one base away. V and J are TRBV12-3 or TRBV12-4 and TRBJ2-1; 11 bases align to TRBD2. This CDR3 has 15 amino acids. CDR3: CASCFSGRGDNEQFF. CDR3 bases: TGTGCCAGCTGTTTTAGCGGGAGGGGTGACAATGAGCAGTTCTTC.

This clonotype was counted ten times or more. The chain carries TRBV25-1 and TRBJ2-2; no firm D call. CDR1 MGHDK and CDR2 SYGVNS come from the germline V gene. The V end was cut by 7 bases, the J end by 3 bases, with 15 bases between. This CDR3 is 15 amino acids long. In nucleotides, the CDR3 is TGTGCCAGCACCCTAAATTCCCCGGACACCGGGGAGCTGTTTTTT. Amino acid sequence: CASTLNSPDTGELFF.

This clonotype was detected ten times or more. The chain employs TRBV6-5 and TRBJ2-1, with 12 bases that match TRBD2. In germline, CDR1 is MNHEY, CDR2 SVGAGI. J lost 3 bases, V lost 5 bases, and 5 bases had no gene match. The CDR3 covers 16 residues. The CDR3 DNA follows: TGTGCCAGCAGTATCCTAGCGGGAGGGCTCTACAATGAGCAGTTCTTC. As protein: CASSILAGGLYNEQFF.

J is TRBJ1-1 and V is TRBV5-1, with D perhaps TRBD1 (5 bases). Trimming left V 3 bases short and J 7 bases short, with 10 bases between. CDR1 is SGHRS, CDR2 YFSETQ, per germline. The CDR3 covers 12 residues. CDR3 loop: CASSWGDGEAFF. For the CDR3, the DNA is TGCGCCAGCAGCTGGGGGGACGGTGAAGCTTTCTTT.

This clonotype was detected a few times. The J gene is TRBJ2-6, the V gene TRBV2; TRBD1 matches 11 bases. The CDR3 runs 17 residues. Per the germline V gene, CDR1 is SNHLY and CDR2 is FYNNEI. The J segment lost 2 bases and the V segment lost 4 bases, leaving 4 bases of the junction unmatched. The CDR3 region has the DNA TGTGCCAGCAGTGCGGGGACAGGGGGACCTGGGGCCAACGTCCTGACTTTC. This sequence encodes CASSAGTGGPGANVLTF.

The sample holds many counts of this clonotype. The chain is built from TRBV7-3 and TRBJ1-1; D ambiguous. The CDR3 is 15 residues long. Germline CDR1 is SGHTA and CDR2 is FQGTGA. The V end was cut by 1 base, the J end by 0 bases, with 9 bases between. The CDR3 region has the DNA TGTGCCAGCAGCTTAATTCCGGGTGTGAACACTGAAGCTTTCTTT. Its translation: CASSLIPGVNTEAFF.

This clonotype was recorded at least ten times. This chain joins TRBV5-1 and TRBJ2-7; 15 positions match TRBD2. There are 17 residues in the CDR3. Germline loops: CDR1 SGHRS, CDR2 YFSETQ. V shed 5 bases, J shed 0 bases, and the junction held 6 bases outside the gene matches. The CDR3 DNA is TGCGCCAGCAGTTGGACTAGCGGGGGGGAGAGCTCCTACGAGCAGTACTTC. This sequence encodes CASSWTSGGESSYEQYF.

V usage is TRBV5-1 and J usage is TRBJ1-1; no firm D call. From germline, CDR1 is SGHRS and CDR2 YFSETQ. This CDR3 has 14 residues. Deletions cut 4 bases from V and 5 bases from J, with 15 bases between. CDR3 amino acids: CASSPTMVGTEAFF. The CDR3 DNA is TGCGCCAGCAGCCCGACGATGGTAGGTACTGAAGCTTTCTTT.

This clonotype was seen repeatedly, ten times or more. J is TRBJ1-5 and V is TRBV12-3 or TRBV12-4; no clear D. There are 13 residues in the CDR3. V was cut by 6 bases and J by 0 bases, with 6 bases left in between. The CDR3 DNA sequence: TGTGCCAGCAGGGGGTATAGCAATCAGCCCCAGCATTTT. Residues: CASRGYSNQPQHF.

This clonotype appeared a few times. This sequence joins TRBV9 and TRBJ2-1; either TRBD1 or TRBD2 may fit D (5 bases each). This CDR3 spans 13 amino acids. V lost 3 bases and J lost 6, with 10 bases in between. Germline assignment: CDR1 SGDLS and CDR2 YYNGEE. The CDR3 coding sequence is TGTGCCAGCAGCGAGGGACCGGGCAATGAGCAGTTCTTC. Encoded protein: CASSEGPGNEQFF.

This clonotype was seen a few times. The rearrangement links TRBV4-1 to TRBJ2-3, with D possibly being TRBD1 or TRBD2 (5 bases each). In germline, CDR1 is MGHRA, CDR2 YSYEKL. Trimming stripped 1 base from V and 6 bases from J, with 8 bases between. The CDR3 sequence is 13 residues long. As DNA, the CDR3 is TGCGCCAGCAGCCAAGGAGGGGTGGATACGCAGTATTTT. Translating gives CASSQGGVDTQYF.

This clonotype was observed at least ten times. In DNA, the CDR3 is TGTGCCAGCAGCTTTTGGGGGAATGGTAGGATTAACACTGAAGCTTTCTTT. As protein: CASSFWGNGRINTEAFF. The chain links TRBV7-9 to TRBJ1-1, with D possibly being TRBD1 (5 bases). This CDR3 comprises 17 residues. Germline values: CDR1 SEHNR, CDR2 FQNEAQ (reference sequence). With 3 bases removed from V and 2 bases from J, the gap between germline ends came to 19 bases.

This clonotype came up many times. The chain is built from TRBV12-3 or TRBV12-4 and TRBJ1-2; TRBD1 aligns across 9 bases. The CDR3 contains 14 residues. After removal of 6 bases from V and 8 bases from J, the junction contained 10 bases not matched to a gene. The DNA of the CDR3 is TGTGCCAGCAGCCGTTCCGGGACAGGGCGAGGCTACACCTTC. Residues: CASSRSGTGRGYTF.

The chain couples TRBV9 to TRBJ2-5; D possibly corresponds to TRBD1 (6 bases). The CDR3 extends over 16 amino acids. Germline CDR1 and CDR2: SGDLS and YYNGEE. Trimming removed 4 bases from V and 2 bases from J, with 18 bases in between. The DNA for the CDR3 is TGTGCCAGCAGCCCCTCCCCCGTGGACAGACAAGAGACCCAGTACTTC. It translates to CASSPSPVDRQETQYF. The entire variable domain, with the rest obtained from reference TRBV9 and TRBJ2-5, is as follows: DSGVTQTPKHLITATGQRVTLRCSPRSGDLSVYWYQQSLDQGLQFLIQYYNGEERAKGNILERFSAQQFPDLHSELNLSSLELGDSALYFCASSPSPVDRQETQYFGPGTRLLVL.

This clonotype has at least ten counts. The chain carries TRBV11-3 and TRBJ2-1; 14 positions agree with TRBD2. The V segment lost 4 bases and the J segment 3 bases; nucleotides outside the gene matches: 11. CDR1 and CDR2 from the germline V gene are SGHNT and YENEEA. This CDR3 spans 19 amino acids. CDR3 DNA: TGTGCCAGCAGCTCGCCCGGACTAGCGGGAGGCAACCACTACAATGAGCAGTTCTTC. This gives the protein CASSSPGLAGGNHYNEQFF.

This clonotype came up many times. The chain employs TRBV12-3 or TRBV12-4 and TRBJ2-1; a weak D match, TRBD1 (5 bases). V was shortened by 7 bases and J by 0 bases, with 13 bases between the two germline ends. The CDR3 has 15 amino acids. The CDR3: CASTMGHHSYNEQFF. Written as DNA, the CDR3 is TGTGCCAGCACTATGGGGCACCACTCCTACAATGAGCAGTTCTTC.

In this sample, this clonotype turned up many times. This chain's CDR3 is CASSSGTSGESQETQYF. The CDR3, as DNA: TGTGCCAGCAGCTCCGGGACTAGCGGGGAAAGTCAAGAGACCCAGTACTTC. The chain links TRBV6-1 to TRBJ2-5; 13 bases are shared with TRBD2. J gave up 2 bases and V 6 bases, and 9 bases lay outside the gene matches. The CDR3 has 17 amino acids. The V gene's germline CDR1 is MNHNS and CDR2 SASEGT.

In this sample, this clonotype turned up many times. CDR3 sequence: CASSLIGDYQPQHF. For the CDR3, the DNA is TGTGCCAGCAGTTTGATCGGGGATTACCAGCCCCAGCATTTT. V is TRBV28 and J is TRBJ1-5; D unresolved. Germline CDR1 and CDR2: MDHEN and SYDVKM. Trimming removed 3 bases from V and 7 bases from J, with 13 bases in between. The CDR3 is made up of 14 amino acids.

The chain carries TRBV18 and TRBJ2-1; 7 nucleotides match TRBD2. V shed 5 bases, J shed 5 bases, and the junction held 3 bases outside the gene matches. Per the germline V gene, CDR1 is KGHSH and CDR2 is LQKENI. The length of the CDR3 is 13 residues. The CDR3 DNA reads TGTGCCAGCTCAAGCGGGGTCCACAATGAGCAGTTCTTC. Translating gives CASSSGVHNEQFF.

Many counts were recorded for this clonotype. The chain joins TRBV7-2 to TRBJ1-2; D possibly corresponds to TRBD1 (5 bases). This CDR3 spans 15 amino acids. V was pared by 4 bases and J by 4 bases, with 16 bases between. Germline V gene lookup returns CDR1 SGHTA and CDR2 FQGNSA. The CDR3 sequence: CASSSARDRGYGYTF. The CDR3 DNA reads as TGTGCCAGCAGCTCGGCGAGGGACCGGGGCTATGGCTACACCTTC.

The chain links TRBV9 to TRBJ2-7, with D tentatively TRBD1 or TRBD2 (5 bases each). This CDR3 has 14 residues. From germline, CDR1 is SGDLS and CDR2 YYNGEE. The ends were cut back, 2 bases at V and 3 bases at J, with 12 bases in the middle. This chain's CDR3 is CASSVWEQGYEQYF. CDR3 nucleotide sequence: TGTGCCAGCAGCGTTTGGGAGCAGGGCTACGAGCAGTACTTC.

This chain links TRBV7-9 with TRBJ1-5; possible D gene TRBD1, 6 bases. CDR1 and CDR2 from the germline V gene are SEHNR and FQNEAQ (reference sequence). The CDR3 covers 16 residues. V lost 5 bases, J lost 2 bases, and 16 bases lay in between. As DNA, the CDR3 is TGTGCCAGCAGCAGCCACAGGGCCTCGGGCAATCAGCCCCAGCATTTT. Translation: CASSSHRASGNQPQHF.

The chain combines TRBV12-3 or TRBV12-4 with TRBJ1-4; 10 bases map to TRBD1. J lost 7 bases, V lost 6 bases, and 8 bases had no gene match. The CDR3 runs to 15 residues. The CDR3 sequence: CASRSRDRGAEKLFF. The CDR3 bases are TGTGCCAGCAGGTCTCGGGACAGGGGTGCTGAAAAACTGTTTTTT.

This clonotype was detected many times. V and J are TRBV10-3 and TRBJ1-5; D possibly corresponds to TRBD1 (5 bases). Trimming removed 2 bases at V and 5 bases at J, with 13 bases between. Germline V gene sequence: CDR1 ENHRY, CDR2 SYGVKD. The CDR3 is 15 amino acids. The CDR3 coding sequence is TGTGCCATCAGTGAGGGGGTGGGGGGAGATCAGCCCCAGCATTTT. It codes for CAISEGVGGDQPQHF.

This clonotype was seen ten or more times. The chain is built from TRBV12-3 or TRBV12-4 and TRBJ1-1; 7 nucleotides line up with TRBD1. CDR3 length equals 13 residues. The V gene end was trimmed by 5 bases and the J gene end by 4 bases; junction bases not matched to a gene: 4. The CDR3 DNA sequence: TGTGCCAGCAGTACCACAGGGGTCACTGAAGCTTTCTTT. This translates into CASSTTGVTEAFF.

In its sample, this clonotype was seen a few times. The CDR3 DNA reads TGTGCCAGCAGCCCCGGACGGGAAACTCAAGAGACCCAGTACTTC. Its translation is CASSPGRETQETQYF. V usage is TRBV5-8 and J usage is TRBJ2-5, with D possibly TRBD2 on 5 matching bases. CDR3 length: 15 amino acids. The V gene's germline CDR1 is SGHTS and CDR2 YDEGEE. V dropped 4 bases and J dropped 2 bases, with 15 bases sitting between them. Based on the CDR3 plus reference TRBV5-8 and TRBJ2-5, the full variable domain is EAGVTQSPTHLIKTRGQQATLRCSPISGHTSVYWYQQALGLGLQFLLWYDEGEERNRGNFPPRFSGRQFPNYSSELNVNALELEDSALYLCASSPGRETQETQYFGPGTRLLVL.